Sequencing of this T cell receptor (beta chain) was carried out in a study of cytomegalovirus exposure and HLA in healthy donors. At the level of the study: An earlier analysis found roughly 110 million unique TCR beta sequences from around 180 million T cells.

Primers for the PCR totalled 60 Vbeta and 13 Jbeta. TCRdb's table, derived via immunoSEQ multiplex PCR, lists solely in-frame clones and lacks some. In the table there are about 170,000 clones, roughly 60% of which are singletons. To note about this clone: Antigen specificity is unknown.

Broader study findings: Later analysis identified about 17,000 TCR beta sequences associated with HLA alleles, using a false discovery rate threshold of 0.05. One later analysis reportedly identified an Asian-associated ancestry cluster that showed fewer N-insertions than the roughly 700-donor mean.

With V trimmed by 1 base and J by 4 bases, 10 bases remained unmatched. CDR1 LGHNA and CDR2 YNFKEQ come from the germline V gene. The CDR3 has 17 amino acids. Sequencing used PBMCs. The chain joins TRBV4-2 to TRBJ2-7; the match to TRBD2 covers 10 bases. This clonotype originated in a man in his forties or fifties in good health and CMV-seronegative. The CDR3 nucleotides are TGTGCCAGCAGCCAAGCCAAATCAGCGGGGGGGCCTTACGAGCAGTACTTC. Translation: CASSQAKSAGGPYEQYF.